The clone carrying this T cell receptor beta chain appeared once. Its antigen is not identified. The data are from a study of cytomegalovirus exposure and HLA in healthy donors. Across the whole study: In a later analysis, it was reported that the 120 validation repertoires had been produced on the same platform as the roughly 700 repertoires belonging to the first cohort.

Assay: immunoSEQ multiplex PCR; the TCRdb copy retains only in-frame clones and omits some. The sample carries 57,000 or so clones, around nine tenths recorded once. V lost 7 bases and J lost 2, with 17 bases in between. There are 14 residues in the CDR3. In germline, CDR1 is SQVTM, CDR2 ANQGSEA. Study conclusions and caveats: The TCR clusters that emerged in the first cohort tended, a later analysis found, to co-occur in the approximately 110 validation repertoires. There were about 160 TCR beta chains listed as cytomegalovirus-associated.

This chain connects TRBV29-1 to TRBJ1-2; possibly TRBD1 for D (6 bases). Material: PBMCs. The sequence came from a woman in her 30s in good health and CMV-seronegative. The DNA of the CDR3 is TGCAGCGCTTATAACAGGGAAGGGAACTATGGCTACACCTTC. It translates to CSAYNREGNYGYTF.